A selection of T cell receptor beta chains follows, all from one sample in a study of blood T cell repertoires in COVID-19. Sequencing used immunoSEQ multiplex PCR; TCRdb keeps in-frame clones, though not all of them. Here the sample spans 150,000 to 200,000 clones, over 60% being singletons. What was sequenced was peripheral blood. These receptors came from a woman aged 70-85 years with acute or convalescent COVID-19. Each CDR3 is given with its conserved first and last residue. The D gene is left open where the match is weak. The size field is filled for only some rows; it gives once, few, many or a size class.

cdr3_nt	cdr3_aa	v_call	d_call	j_call	clone_size
TGTGCCAGCAGCCGGGACAGATCCTACAATGAGCAGTTCTTC	CASSRDRSYNEQFF	TRBV2	TRBD1	TRBJ2-1	once
TGTGCCAGCAGTGAAGAGCGGGAGGGATACAATGAGCAGTTCTTC	CASSEEREGYNEQFF	TRBV2	TRBD2	TRBJ2-1	NA
TGTGCCAGCAGTCAACAGGGGAACACTGAAGCTTTCTTT	CASSQQGNTEAFF	TRBV12-3/TRBV12-4	NA	TRBJ1-1	NA
TGTGCCAGCTCACCACGGATGGGTTCGAGGACAGATACGCAGTATTTT	CASSPRMGSRTDTQYF	TRBV18	NA	TRBJ2-3	NA
TGTGCCAGCAGCGTAGCAAATGATCGGAGCTCTGGAAACACCATATATTTT	CASSVANDRSSGNTIYF	TRBV9	NA	TRBJ1-3	NA
TGTGCCAGCAGTCGCGACAGGGGGCGGGGCTACACCTTC	CASSRDRGRGYTF	TRBV2	TRBD1	TRBJ1-2	NA
TGTGCCTGGACCAGGACTAGCGTGCAAGAGACCCAGTACTTC	CAWTRTSVQETQYF	TRBV30	TRBD2	TRBJ2-5	NA
TGTGCCAGCAGGGGGACAGAAGGCTCTGGAAACACCATATATTTT	CASRGTEGSGNTIYF	TRBV6-5	TRBD1	TRBJ1-3	NA
TGCGCCAGCAGCCAGGAGGGACAGATTAACTATGGCTACACCTTC	CASSQEGQINYGYTF	TRBV4-1	TRBD1	TRBJ1-2	NA
TGCGCCAGCAGTTCTACAGGGGTTTCCTACGAGCAGTACTTC	CASSSTGVSYEQYF	TRBV10-1	TRBD1	TRBJ2-7	few
TGCGCCAGCAGCCAAGGTTGGGCTAGCGGGAGTAGGAATGAGCAGTTCTTC	CASSQGWASGSRNEQFF	TRBV4-1	TRBD2	TRBJ2-1	NA
TGTGCCAGCAGCTTGGCCGGACAGTTTGTTGGAAAACTGTTTTTT	CASSLAGQFVGKLFF	TRBV5-6	NA	TRBJ1-4	NA
TGTGCCAGCAGCCCCGGGACAGGGGGGACTACCCAGTACTTC	CASSPGTGGTTQYF	TRBV7-3	TRBD1	TRBJ2-5	NA
TGTGCCAGCAGCGACGGTGGGGGACAGGGTGATGGCTACACCTTC	CASSDGGGQGDGYTF	TRBV2	TRBD1	TRBJ1-2	NA
TGTGCCAGCTATAGGACAGGGGGAGAGTATGGCTACACCTTC	CASYRTGGEYGYTF	TRBV2	TRBD1	TRBJ1-2	NA
TGTGCCAGCAGTCCACACAGGGTAGTTGTCGGGGAGCTGTTTTTT	CASSPHRVVVGELFF	TRBV7-3	NA	TRBJ2-2	NA
TGCGCCAGCAGCTTGGAGGGGGTGGGCAATCAGCCCCAGCATTTT	CASSLEGVGNQPQHF	TRBV5-1	NA	TRBJ1-5	NA
TGCGCCAGCAGCGTACAGGGACCTCAAGAGACCCAGTACTTC	CASSVQGPQETQYF	TRBV5-1	NA	TRBJ2-5	NA
TGTGCCACCAGCGATTTTAGGACGGGATCCTACAATGAGCAGTTCTTC	CATSDFRTGSYNEQFF	TRBV24-1	NA	TRBJ2-1	NA
TGTGCCAGCAGCCTAACGAGCGGGAGTGGCAATGAGCAGTTCTTC	CASSLTSGSGNEQFF	TRBV3-1/TRBV3-2	TRBD2	TRBJ2-1	NA
TGTGCCTGGAGTCAGGGAAGCGATCAGCCCCAGCATTTT	CAWSQGSDQPQHF	TRBV30	NA	TRBJ1-5	NA
TGTGCCAGCAGCGGACTAGCGGGAGAAACCGGGGAGCTGTTTTTT	CASSGLAGETGELFF	TRBV7-3	TRBD2	TRBJ2-2	many
TGTGCCAGCAGCGCAGGAGCGGGTGAGAGCTCCTACGAGCAGTACTTC	CASSAGAGESSYEQYF	TRBV5-5	NA	TRBJ2-7	NA
TGTGCCAGGGACAGGGGGTCGGCCGGGGAGCTGTTTTTT	CARDRGSAGELFF	TRBV30	TRBD1	TRBJ2-2	NA
TGTGCCAGCAGACTGGGACAGGCCTACGAGCAGTACTTC	CASRLGQAYEQYF	TRBV28	TRBD1	TRBJ2-7	NA
TGTGCCAGCAGCCAAGGGGGGGGCTGGAGTCAGCCCCAGCATTTT	CASSQGGGWSQPQHF	TRBV3-1/TRBV3-2	NA	TRBJ1-5	NA
TGTGCCAGCAGCCCGGTCGTTGGGCCGCCTATCACTGAAGCTTTCTTT	CASSPVVGPPITEAFF	TRBV3-1/TRBV3-2	NA	TRBJ1-1	NA
TGCAGTGCTAGTCTAGACAGCCTCAATCAGCCCCAGCATTTT	CSASLDSLNQPQHF	TRBV20-1	NA	TRBJ1-5	NA
TGTGCCAGCAGCTTAGCTAGGGACAGGGCATCCTACGAGCAGTACTTC	CASSLARDRASYEQYF	TRBV7-2	TRBD1	TRBJ2-7	NA
TGTGCCAGCAGCGTGGGACTAGCGGGAGTCTCGGGGGAGCTGTTTTTT	CASSVGLAGVSGELFF	TRBV9	TRBD2	TRBJ2-2	NA
TGTGCCTGGAGTGTTTCTATTAACACCGGGGAGCTGTTTTTT	CAWSVSINTGELFF	TRBV30	NA	TRBJ2-2	NA
TGTGCCAGCAGCCGTAGCGGGAGCAGCCACAATGAGCAGTTCTTC	CASSRSGSSHNEQFF	TRBV7-9	TRBD2	TRBJ2-1	NA
TGTGCCAGCAGCGTCGGACACCAAAATGAAAAACTGTTTTTT	CASSVGHQNEKLFF	TRBV9	NA	TRBJ1-4	few
TGTGCCAGCAGCCTTCTATCGGCTGAAGCTTTCTTT	CASSLLSAEAFF	TRBV7-9	NA	TRBJ1-1	few
TGTGCCAGTAGTTTTTCGAAGACGAGGGGAAACACCATATATTTT	CASSFSKTRGNTIYF	TRBV19	NA	TRBJ1-3	NA
TGTGCCAGCAGCGCTCAGCTAGCGGGAAGCGCAGATACGCAGTATTTT	CASSAQLAGSADTQYF	TRBV7-8	TRBD2	TRBJ2-3	few
TGTGCCACCAATTTAGTGGGCGATAATTCACCCCTCCACTTT	CATNLVGDNSPLHF	TRBV2	NA	TRBJ1-6	NA
TGTGCCAGCAGCCACGGGGACAGAAGCACAGATACGCAGTATTTT	CASSHGDRSTDTQYF	TRBV3-1/TRBV3-2	TRBD1	TRBJ2-3	once
TGTGCCACGGCGATGACAGGGAGTTCACCCCTCCACTTT	CATAMTGSSPLHF	TRBV30	TRBD1	TRBJ1-6	NA
TGTGCCTGGAGTGTACTATCTGGGGGCAACAGAAATGGCTACACCTTC	CAWSVLSGGNRNGYTF	TRBV30	NA	TRBJ1-2	NA
TGTGCCAGCAGTGAAACTTGGGGGACAGGGTGGTTCGCAGATACGCAGTATTTT	CASSETWGTGWFADTQYF	TRBV6-1	TRBD1	TRBJ2-3	NA
TGCAGTGCTAGTATGACTAGCCCCCACGAGCAGTACTTC	CSASMTSPHEQYF	TRBV20-1	TRBD2	TRBJ2-7	many
TGCAGCGTTGGAGACAGGGGCCCTACGGAGCAGTACTTC	CSVGDRGPTEQYF	TRBV29-1	TRBD1	TRBJ2-7	NA
TGTGCCAGCAGCCGCGGCTCCTCCTACAATGAGCAGTTCTTC	CASSRGSSYNEQFF	TRBV5-4	NA	TRBJ2-1	NA
TGTGCCAGCAGTAATCCAACCGGGACAGGGGCTGGAAACACCATATATTTT	CASSNPTGTGAGNTIYF	TRBV28	TRBD1	TRBJ1-3	NA
TGTGCCAGCAGTCTCAATCAGCCCCAGCATTTT	CASSLNQPQHF	TRBV6-5	NA	TRBJ1-5	NA
TGTGCCAGCAGTGAATATCTGGGCTTCGGTGGCACTGAAGCTTTCTTT	CASSEYLGFGGTEAFF	TRBV25-1	NA	TRBJ1-1	NA
TGTGCCAGCAGCTTAAGGGAGACTGGGGCCAACGTCCTGACTTTC	CASSLRETGANVLTF	TRBV7-3	NA	TRBJ2-6	NA
TGTGCCAGCGGGATGACGGACAGGGGCGATCAGCCCCAGCATTTT	CASGMTDRGDQPQHF	TRBV5-8	TRBD1	TRBJ1-5	NA
TGTGCCAGCAACAGCGGGGGGGTCTATGGCTACACCTTC	CASNSGGVYGYTF	TRBV7-2	NA	TRBJ1-2	NA
TGTGCCAGCAGCGTTCCGGGGACAGGGTCCAAACTATACGGCTACACCTTC	CASSVPGTGSKLYGYTF	TRBV2	TRBD1	TRBJ1-2	few
TGTGCCAGCGGGCAGGGTAATCAGCCCCAGCATTTT	CASGQGNQPQHF	TRBV6-5	NA	TRBJ1-5	NA
TGCAGCGCCGGACAGGTTACGAACACCGGGGAGCTGTTTTTT	CSAGQVTNTGELFF	TRBV29-1	TRBD1	TRBJ2-2	NA
TGTGCCAGCAGCGGAACCGGGACAGGGGGAGACGAGCAGTACTTC	CASSGTGTGGDEQYF	TRBV2	TRBD1	TRBJ2-7	few
TGCAGCGCTGGACAAAACACTGAAGCTTTCTTT	CSAGQNTEAFF	TRBV29-1	NA	TRBJ1-1	NA